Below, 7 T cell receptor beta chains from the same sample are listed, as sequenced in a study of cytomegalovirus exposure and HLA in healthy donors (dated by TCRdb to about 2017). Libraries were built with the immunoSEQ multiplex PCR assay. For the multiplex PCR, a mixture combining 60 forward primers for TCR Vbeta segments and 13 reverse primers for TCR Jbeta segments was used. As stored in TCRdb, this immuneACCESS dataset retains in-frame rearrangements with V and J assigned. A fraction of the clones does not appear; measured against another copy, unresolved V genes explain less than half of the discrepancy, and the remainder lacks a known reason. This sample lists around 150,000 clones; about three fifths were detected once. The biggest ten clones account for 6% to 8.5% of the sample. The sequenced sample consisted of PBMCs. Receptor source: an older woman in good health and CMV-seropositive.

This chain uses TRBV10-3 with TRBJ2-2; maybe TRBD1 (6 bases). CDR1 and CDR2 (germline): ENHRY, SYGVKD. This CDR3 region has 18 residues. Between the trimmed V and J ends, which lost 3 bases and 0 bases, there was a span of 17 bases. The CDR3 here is CAISDLRTELTNTGELFF. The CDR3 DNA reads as TGTGCCATCAGTGACCTCCGGACAGAACTTACGAACACCGGGGAGCTGTTTTTT.

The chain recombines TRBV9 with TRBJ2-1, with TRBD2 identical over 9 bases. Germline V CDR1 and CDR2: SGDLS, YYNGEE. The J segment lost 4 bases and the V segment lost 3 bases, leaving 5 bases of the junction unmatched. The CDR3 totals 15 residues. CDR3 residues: CASSGEGLAYNEQFF. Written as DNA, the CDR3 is TGTGCCAGCAGCGGGGAGGGACTAGCTTACAATGAGCAGTTCTTC.

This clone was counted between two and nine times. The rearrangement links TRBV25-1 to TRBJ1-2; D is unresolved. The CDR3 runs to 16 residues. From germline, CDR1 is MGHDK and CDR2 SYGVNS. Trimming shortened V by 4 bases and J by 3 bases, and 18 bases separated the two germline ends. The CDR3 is CASSGFRDTDDYGYTF. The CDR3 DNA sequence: TGTGCCAGCAGTGGGTTCCGGGATACAGATGACTATGGCTACACCTTC.

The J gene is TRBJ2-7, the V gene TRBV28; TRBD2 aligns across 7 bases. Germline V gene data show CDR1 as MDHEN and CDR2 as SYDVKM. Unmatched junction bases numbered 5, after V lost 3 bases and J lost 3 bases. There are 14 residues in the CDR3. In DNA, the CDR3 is TGTGCCAGCAGTTTGAGCGGGGACGTCTACGAGCAGTACTTC. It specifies CASSLSGDVYEQYF.

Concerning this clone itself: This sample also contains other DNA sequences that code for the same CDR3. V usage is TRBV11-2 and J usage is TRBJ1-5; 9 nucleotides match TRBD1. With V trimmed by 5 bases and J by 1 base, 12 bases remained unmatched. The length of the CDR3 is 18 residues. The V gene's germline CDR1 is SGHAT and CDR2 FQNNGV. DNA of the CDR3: TGTGCCAGCAGCCCAGGGGACAGGGTATCGTACAGCAATCAGCCCCAGCATTTT. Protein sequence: CASSPGDRVSYSNQPQHF.

In nucleotides, the CDR3 is TGTGCCAGCAGTTACTCGTATAACACCGGGGAGCTGTTTTTT. Translated, it gives CASSYSYNTGELFF. The rearrangement links TRBV6-5 to TRBJ2-2; the D is unclear. From germline, CDR1 is MNHEY and CDR2 SVGAGI. The germline V and J ends were trimmed by 0 bases and 2 bases, with 4 bases remaining between them. The CDR3 sequence is 14 residues long.

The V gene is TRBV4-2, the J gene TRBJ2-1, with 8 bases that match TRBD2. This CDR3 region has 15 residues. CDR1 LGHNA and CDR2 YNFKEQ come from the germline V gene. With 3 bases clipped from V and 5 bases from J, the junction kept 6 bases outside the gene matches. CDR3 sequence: CASSQEAGVHNEQFF. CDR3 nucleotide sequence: TGTGCCAGCAGCCAGGAAGCGGGAGTCCACAATGAGCAGTTCTTC.